Each of the 15 T cell receptor beta chains below was sequenced from the same sample in a study of OX40 agonist ivuxolimab in advanced cancers. The library was generated by the immunoSEQ multiplex PCR assay. What TCRdb holds here is the immuneACCESS table cut down to in-frame rearrangements. Part of the clones is not present; checked against another copy, under half of the missing clones reflect an unresolved V gene, and the others are unexplained. Across this sample there are roughly 70,000 clones, with about 87% seen only once. 0.67% of the sample is held by the ten biggest clonotypes. This material consisted of CD4+ or CD8+ T cells sorted from blood, taken in a trial of the OX40 agonist ivuxolimab. The receptors were sampled from an adult with an advanced solid tumor such as melanoma, head and neck, liver or kidney cancer.

V is TRBV28 and J is TRBJ1-2, with D perhaps matching TRBD1 (5 bases). Germline CDR1 is MDHEN and CDR2 is SYDVKM. Deletions cut 7 bases from V and 2 bases from J, with 14 bases between. This CDR3 comprises 14 residues. The CDR3, as DNA: TGTGCCAGCACCCCAGGGCGGGGGAACTATGGCTACACCTTC. Encoded protein: CASTPGRGNYGYTF.

This chain joins TRBV19 and TRBJ2-7, with no clear D. This CDR3 has 14 amino acids. Per germline, CDR1 LNHDA and CDR2 SQIVND (reference sequence). The V gene lost 4 bases and the J gene lost 0 bases, with 10 bases spanning the gap. CDR3 nucleotides: TGTGCCAGTAGTAAAACACGATCCTCCTACGAGCAGTACTTC. Translating gives CASSKTRSSYEQYF.

The chain is built from TRBV4-1 and TRBJ2-2; 9 nucleotides line up with TRBD1. V lost 7 bases to trimming and J lost 7 bases; unmatched junction nucleotides: 22. The length of the CDR3 is 19 residues. Germline V gene sequence: CDR1 MGHRA, CDR2 YSYEKL. CDR3 loop: CASIHNPPTGTGLIGELFF. The CDR3 region has the DNA TGCGCCAGCATTCACAACCCCCCCACCGGGACAGGGCTTATCGGGGAGCTGTTTTTT.

This chain connects TRBV7-2 to TRBJ1-2; 8 nucleotides line up with TRBD1. The CDR3 has 15 amino acids. Germline trimming cut 5 bases from V and 7 bases from J; bases unmatched to any gene: 12. From germline, CDR1 is SGHTA and CDR2 FQGNSA. CDR3 region: CASSPRQGFRGGYTF. CDR3 bases: TGTGCCAGCAGCCCGCGACAGGGGTTTAGAGGTGGCTACACCTTC.

This clone was observed a single time. The chain joins TRBV5-1 to TRBJ2-1, with D perhaps being TRBD1 or TRBD2 (5 bases each). V lost 6 bases and J lost 0, with 13 bases in between. The CDR3 spans 15 residues. Per germline, CDR1 SGHRS and CDR2 YFSETQ. CDR3 sequence reads: CASTPGPSSYNEQFF. The CDR3 nucleotides read TGCGCCAGCACCCCGGGGCCCAGCTCCTACAATGAGCAGTTCTTC.

The chain carries TRBV18 and TRBJ1-3; TRBD1 matches 8 bases. This CDR3 is built from 16 residues. J lost 0 bases, V lost 6 bases, and 7 bases had no gene match. Looked up from germline, CDR1 is KGHSH and CDR2 is LQKENI. CDR3 in DNA: TGTGCCAGCTCTTGGCAGGGGGCTTCCTCTGGAAACACCATATATTTT. It codes for CASSWQGASSGNTIYF. The variable domain in full, completed from reference TRBV18 and TRBJ1-3, reads NAGVMQNPRHLVRRRGQEARLRCSPMKGHSHVYWYRQLPEEGLKFMVYLQKENIIDESGMPKERFSAEFPKEGPSILRIQQVVRGDSAAYFCASSWQGASSGNTIYFGEGSWLTVV.

The V and J genes are TRBV5-1 and TRBJ2-2; 14 nucleotides align to TRBD2. Germline V gives CDR1 SGHRS, CDR2 YFSETQ. The V and J ends lost 0 bases and 6 bases, in that order; junction bases with no gene match: 4. This CDR3 region has 17 residues. The CDR3 DNA reads as TGCGCCAGCAGCTTGGAGGGACTAGCGGGAGTCTCCGGGGAGCTGTTTTTT. Amino acids: CASSLEGLAGVSGELFF.

V usage is TRBV2 and J usage is TRBJ2-7, with D possibly TRBD2 on 5 matching bases. This CDR3 contains 15 residues. CDR1 and CDR2 from the germline V gene are SNHLY and FYNNEI. The ends were cut back, 0 bases at V and 3 bases at J, with 12 bases in the middle. CDR3 sequence reads: CASSEALIRGYEQYF. CDR3 coding DNA: TGTGCCAGCAGTGAAGCGCTTATCCGGGGCTACGAGCAGTACTTC.

V usage is TRBV10-3 and J usage is TRBJ2-2; tentative D call: TRBD2 (5 bases). The CDR3 totals 17 residues. Germline lookup yields CDR1 ENHRY and CDR2 SYGVKD. The germline V and J ends were trimmed by 3 bases and 1 base, with 15 bases remaining between them. The CDR3 DNA reads as TGTGCCATCAGTGATAGGGAGCGGAGAGAGAACACCGGGGAGCTGTTTTTT. It translates to CAISDRERRENTGELFF.

This chain uses TRBV2 with TRBJ1-2; D may be TRBD1 (6 bases). V gave up 6 bases and J gave up 4 bases, with 12 bases separating them. There are 13 residues in the CDR3. Germline V lookup: CDR1 SNHLY, CDR2 FYNNEI. As DNA, the CDR3 is TGTGCCAGCAGGAGGGGGATCTCCTATGGCTACACCTTC. Translating it yields CASRRGISYGYTF.

The chain is built from TRBV6-4 and TRBJ2-1; D is undetermined. CDR1 is MRHNA and CDR2 is SNTAGT in the germline V gene. The CDR3 spans 14 residues. The V end was cut by 0 bases, the J end by 12 bases, with 15 bases between. Here the CDR3 DNA reads TGTGCCAGCAGTGACTCTAGGACCTCGACTCGGCAGTTCTTC. Translating it yields CASSDSRTSTRQFF.

Here the CDR3 DNA reads TGTGCCAGCAGCCCAGGGTTCACAGATACGCAGTATTTT. It specifies CASSPGFTDTQYF. The gene calls are TRBV7-6 and TRBJ2-3, with D possibly being TRBD1 (5 bases). Germline values: CDR1 SGHVS, CDR2 FNYEAQ. The CDR3 consists of 13 residues. The V and J ends lost 5 bases and 2 bases respectively, with 8 bases between them.

This clone has only one observation. This chain uses TRBV5-1 with TRBJ2-7; no clear D. V gave up 5 bases and J gave up 2 bases, with 11 bases separating them. This CDR3 comprises 13 residues. Germline CDR1 is SGHRS and CDR2 is YFSETQ. CDR3 loop: CASRSSQAYEQYF. CDR3 in DNA: TGCGCCAGCAGGAGCTCGCAGGCCTACGAGCAGTACTTC.

The rearrangement links TRBV10-3 to TRBJ2-7; 7 nucleotides agree with TRBD2. Looked up from germline, CDR1 is ENHRY and CDR2 is SYGVKD. The ends lost 3 bases at V and 6 bases at J; junction bases unmatched: 5. The CDR3 is made up of 13 amino acids. The CDR3 region is CAISEAGKGEQYF. The CDR3 nucleotides read TGTGCCATCAGTGAAGCGGGAAAGGGCGAGCAGTACTTC.

This rearrangement joins TRBV5-1 to TRBJ2-2, with D perhaps TRBD1 (6 bases). This CDR3 region has 14 residues. The germline V gene has CDR1 SGHRS and CDR2 YFSETQ. V was cut by 2 bases and J by 7 bases, with 12 bases left in between. CDR3: CASSLRTERGELFF. DNA of the CDR3: TGCGCCAGCAGCTTAAGGACAGAACGCGGGGAGCTGTTTTTT.